This T cell receptor (beta chain) was sequenced during a study of shared clonotypes between healthy human individuals. V lost 4 bases and J lost 8, with 7 bases in between. Germline V CDR1 and CDR2: SGDLS, YYNGEE. The CDR3 length is 11 residues. Naive CD8 populations comprised CD45RO-negative cells positively selected for CCR7, excluding terminally differentiated effector memory CD45RA+ cells. The repertoire was sequenced with immunoSEQ multiplex PCR; TCRdb's copy has only in-frame clones and lacks some. In the table there are 1.5 million to 2.5 million clones, roughly 95% of which are singletons. Sequenced: naive CD8+ T cells sorted from blood. The clonotype originates from a man younger than 30 in good health. This sequence joins TRBV9 and TRBJ2-1; D gene unclear. The CDR3 spells CASSPSDEQFF. As DNA, the CDR3 is TGTGCCAGCAGCCCCTCTGATGAGCAGTTCTTC.